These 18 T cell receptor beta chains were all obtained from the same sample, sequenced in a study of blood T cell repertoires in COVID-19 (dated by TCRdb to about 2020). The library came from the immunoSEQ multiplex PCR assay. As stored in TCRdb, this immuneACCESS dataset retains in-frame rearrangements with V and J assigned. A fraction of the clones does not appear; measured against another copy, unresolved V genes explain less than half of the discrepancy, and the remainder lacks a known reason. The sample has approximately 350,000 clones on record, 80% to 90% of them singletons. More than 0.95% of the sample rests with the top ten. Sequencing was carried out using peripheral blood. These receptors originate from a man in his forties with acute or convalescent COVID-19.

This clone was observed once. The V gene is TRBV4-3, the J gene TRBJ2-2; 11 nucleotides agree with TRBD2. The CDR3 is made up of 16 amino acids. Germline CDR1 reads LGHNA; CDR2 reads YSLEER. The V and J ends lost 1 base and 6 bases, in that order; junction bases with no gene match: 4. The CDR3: CASSQGLAGWPGELFF. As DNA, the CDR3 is TGCGCCAGCAGCCAAGGACTAGCGGGGTGGCCCGGGGAGCTGTTTTTT.

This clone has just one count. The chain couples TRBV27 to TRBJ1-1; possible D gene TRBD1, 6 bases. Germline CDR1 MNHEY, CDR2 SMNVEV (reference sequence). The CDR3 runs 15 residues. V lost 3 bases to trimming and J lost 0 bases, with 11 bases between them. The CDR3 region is CASSFGGTLNTEAFF. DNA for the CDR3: TGTGCCAGCAGTTTTGGTGGGACACTGAACACTGAAGCTTTCTTT.

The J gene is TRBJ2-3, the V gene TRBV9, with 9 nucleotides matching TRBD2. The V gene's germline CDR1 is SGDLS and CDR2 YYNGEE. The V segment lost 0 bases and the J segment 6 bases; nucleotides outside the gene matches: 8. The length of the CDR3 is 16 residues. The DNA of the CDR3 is TGTGCCAGCAGCGTAGCTCCAGCGGGAGGCAGGGATACGCAGTATTTT. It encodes CASSVAPAGGRDTQYF.

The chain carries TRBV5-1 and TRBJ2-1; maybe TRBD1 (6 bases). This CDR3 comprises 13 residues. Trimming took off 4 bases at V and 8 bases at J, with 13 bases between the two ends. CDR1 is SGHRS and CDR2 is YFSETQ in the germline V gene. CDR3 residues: CASSTGSGDEQFF. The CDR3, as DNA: TGCGCCAGCAGCACGGGTTCAGGGGATGAGCAGTTCTTC.

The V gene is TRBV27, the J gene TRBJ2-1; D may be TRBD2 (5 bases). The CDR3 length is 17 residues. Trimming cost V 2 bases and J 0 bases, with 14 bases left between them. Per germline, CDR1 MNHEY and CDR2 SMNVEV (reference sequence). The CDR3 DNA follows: TGTGCCAGCAGTTTAAGTTATTACGGGAACTCCTACAATGAGCAGTTCTTC. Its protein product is CASSLSYYGNSYNEQFF.

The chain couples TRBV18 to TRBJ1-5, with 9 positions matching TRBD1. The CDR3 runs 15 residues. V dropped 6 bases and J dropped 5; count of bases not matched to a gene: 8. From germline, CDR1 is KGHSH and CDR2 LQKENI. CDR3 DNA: TGTGCCAGCTCTCAACAGGGGGCGAGGTATCAGCCCCAGCATTTT. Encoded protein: CASSQQGARYQPQHF.

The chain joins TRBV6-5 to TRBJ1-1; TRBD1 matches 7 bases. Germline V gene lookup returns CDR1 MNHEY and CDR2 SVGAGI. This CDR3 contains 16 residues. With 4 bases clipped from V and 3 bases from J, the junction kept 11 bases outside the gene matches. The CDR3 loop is CASSSPPAGGHTEAFF. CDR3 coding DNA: TGTGCCAGCAGTTCGCCCCCGGCAGGGGGGCACACTGAAGCTTTCTTT.

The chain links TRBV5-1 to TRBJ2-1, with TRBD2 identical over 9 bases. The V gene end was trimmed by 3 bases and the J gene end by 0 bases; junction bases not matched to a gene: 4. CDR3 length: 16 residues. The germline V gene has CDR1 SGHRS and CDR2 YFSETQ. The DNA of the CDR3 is TGCGCCAGCAGCTCACATAGCGGGGGCTCCTACAATGAGCAGTTCTTC. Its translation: CASSSHSGGSYNEQFF. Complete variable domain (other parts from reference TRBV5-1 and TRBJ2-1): KAGVTQTPRYLIKTRGQQVTLSCSPISGHRSVSWYQQTPGQGLQFLFEYFSETQRNKGNFPGRFSGRQFSNSRSEMNVSTLELGDSALYLCASSSHSGGSYNEQFFGPGTRLTVL.

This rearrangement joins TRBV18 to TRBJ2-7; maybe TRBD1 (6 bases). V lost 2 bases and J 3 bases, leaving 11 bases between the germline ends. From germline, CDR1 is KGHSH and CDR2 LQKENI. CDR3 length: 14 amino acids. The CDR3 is CASSPNTGSYEQYF. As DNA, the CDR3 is TGTGCCAGCTCACCAAATACAGGGAGCTACGAGCAGTACTTC.

CDR3 nucleotide sequence: TGTGCCAGCAGTCCAGTCCAGACAGTCGTTCTATATGGCTACACCTTC. Amino acids: CASSPVQTVVLYGYTF. This chain joins TRBV27 and TRBJ1-2; tentative D call: TRBD1 (5 bases). The CDR3 is 16 amino acids. Germline values: CDR1 MNHEY, CDR2 SMNVEV (reference sequence). Trimming removed 5 bases at V and 5 bases at J, with 21 bases between.

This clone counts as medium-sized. CDR3: CASSPTGTEAFF. DNA for the CDR3: TGTGCCAGCAGCCCGACGGGGACTGAAGCTTTCTTT. This rearrangement joins TRBV3-1 (or the pseudogene TRBV3-2) to TRBJ1-1; D is undetermined. CDR3 length: 12 amino acids. Germline CDR1 and CDR2: LGHDT and YNNKEL (reference sequence). Deletions cut 4 bases from V and 5 bases from J, with 8 bases between.

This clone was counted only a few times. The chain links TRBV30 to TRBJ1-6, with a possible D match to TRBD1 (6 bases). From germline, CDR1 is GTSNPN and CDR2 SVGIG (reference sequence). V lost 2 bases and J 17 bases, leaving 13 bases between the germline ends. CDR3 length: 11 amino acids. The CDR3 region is CAWSRGDKIHF. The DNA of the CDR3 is TGTGCCTGGAGTCGAGGGGACAAAATCCACTTT.

CDR3 DNA: TGTGCCAGTAGTATAGGGGGACAGGGGGAAGAGACCCAGTACTTC. It yields the protein CASSIGGQGEETQYF. The chain has TRBV19 and TRBJ2-5; 11 nucleotides line up with TRBD1. CDR3 size: 15 residues. Per germline, CDR1 LNHDA and CDR2 SQIVND (reference sequence). V lost 1 base and J lost 3; bases outside the gene matches: 1.

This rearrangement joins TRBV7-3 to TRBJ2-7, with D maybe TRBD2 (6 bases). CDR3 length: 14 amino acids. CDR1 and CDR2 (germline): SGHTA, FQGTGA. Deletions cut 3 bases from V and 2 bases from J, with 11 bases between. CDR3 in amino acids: CASSFGGPPYEQYF. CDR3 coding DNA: TGTGCCAGCAGCTTCGGGGGACCCCCCTACGAGCAGTACTTC.

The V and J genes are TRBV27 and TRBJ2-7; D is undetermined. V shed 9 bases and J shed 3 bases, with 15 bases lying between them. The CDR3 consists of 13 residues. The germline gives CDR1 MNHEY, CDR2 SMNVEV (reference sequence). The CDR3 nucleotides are TGTGCCAGTGGCACAACAGAAAACTACGAGCAGTACTTC. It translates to CASGTTENYEQYF.

Here the CDR3 reads CASSVGQGHGYTF. CDR3 sequence (DNA): TGTGCCAGCAGCGTGGGACAGGGGCATGGCTACACCTTC. V is TRBV9 and J is TRBJ1-2; 10 bases are shared with TRBD1. With 2 bases clipped from V and 6 bases from J, the junction kept 1 base outside the gene matches. This CDR3 spans 13 amino acids. CDR1 and CDR2 from the germline V gene are SGDLS and YYNGEE.

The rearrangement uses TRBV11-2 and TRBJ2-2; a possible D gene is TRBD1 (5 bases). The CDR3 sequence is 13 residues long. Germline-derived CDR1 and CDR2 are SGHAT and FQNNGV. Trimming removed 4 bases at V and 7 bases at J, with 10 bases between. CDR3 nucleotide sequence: TGTGCCAGCAGCTCGCAGGGTTTCGGGGAGCTGTTTTTT. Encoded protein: CASSSQGFGELFF.

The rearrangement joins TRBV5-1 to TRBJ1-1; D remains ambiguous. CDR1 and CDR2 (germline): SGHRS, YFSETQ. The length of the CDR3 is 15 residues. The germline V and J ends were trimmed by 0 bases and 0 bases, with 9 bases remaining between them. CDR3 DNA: TGCGCCAGCAGCTTGGCCCTAGGCATGAACACTGAAGCTTTCTTT. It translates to CASSLALGMNTEAFF.